This T cell receptor (beta chain) was recovered during a study of cytomegalovirus exposure and HLA in healthy donors. While unrecorded immune exposures were likely, the donors were nominally healthy when sampled. This CDR3 is 12 amino acids long. Germline V CDR1 and CDR2: MNHEY, SVGAGI. Trimming took 3 bases from V and 7 from J, leaving 10 bases between them. Primers for the PCR totalled 60 Vbeta and 13 Jbeta. The data were produced by immunoSEQ multiplex PCR, yet TCRdb's version contains in-frame clones alone and is incomplete. The sample holds 85,000 to 100,000 clones, 80% seen once. Study-level findings and limits: Accurate prediction of most subjects' HLA-A and HLA-B alleles from TCR beta sequences was reported. In terms of immune exposure information, only CMV serostatus was available.

A note on this clone: What it recognizes is unknown.

This sequence joins TRBV6-5 and TRBJ2-7; D ambiguous. The source is a man aged 25-45 years in good health and CMV-seronegative. The sample consisted of PBMCs. CDR3 DNA: TGTGCCAGCAGTTATAGTCCGAGTGAGCAGTACTTC. Translating it yields CASSYSPSEQYF.